This entry describes one T cell receptor (beta chain). Its antigen is unidentified. Here immunoSEQ multiplex PCR was the method, and the copy in TCRdb shows in-frame clones only, minus some. This sample has hundreds of thousands of clones, with roughly nine tenths found just once. These data originate in a study of Ad26.COV2.S vaccination and SARS-CoV-2 variants. Study-level background: Donor was one of the participants in the Ad26.COV2.S arm of the COV1001 trial. Ad26.COV2.S, an intramuscular injection, was given once or twice 56 days apart.

Overall study findings and caveats: Overall T cell responses may have been underestimated by the analyses of TCR breadth and depth. Similar non-spike TCR breadth was observed in recipients of vaccine and of placebo.

The CDR3 length is 13 residues. V lost 7 bases and J 3 bases, leaving 13 bases between the germline ends. Germline loops: CDR1 SGHTA, CDR2 FQGNSA. Indicated treatment: over 15 received Ad26.COV2.S at low or high dose, single or two shots; 5 received placebo; per-sample allocation not given. Sample collection was performed on day 63 after the first vaccine or placebo injection. The chain combines TRBV7-2 with TRBJ2-7, with a possible D match to TRBD1 (6 bases). This clonotype originated in a person between 18 and 65 years old who received the Ad26.COV2.S COVID-19 vaccine or a placebo. The material was peripheral blood, obtained in a trial of Ad26.COV2.S vaccine versus placebo. CDR3 DNA sequence: TGTGCCAGCACCCCGGACAGCGTCTACGAGCAGTACTTC. It encodes CASTPDSVYEQYF.